A single sample gave rise to the 18 T cell receptor beta chains below, sequenced in a study of T cells in Graves' hyperthyroidism and ophthalmopathy. TCR beta CDR3 regions were amplified from RNA. HTBI primers drove first-round RT-PCR of the TCR CDR3. MiXCR, applied by TCRdb to the multiplex PCR reads, yields one record per CDR3 protein. The sample records about 250,000 distinct CDR3 sequences, roughly 20% being singletons. What was sequenced was blood. The receptors originated from a man aged 30 to 45 with Graves' ophthalmopathy.

This clonotype was observed many times. CDR3 DNA sequence: TGTGCCAGCAGCTTGAATACATTGACTGAAGCTTTCTTT. Translating gives CASSLNTLTEAFF. The genes are TRBV5-5 and TRBJ1-1; no firm D call. V gave up 1 base and J gave up 5 bases, with 9 bases separating them. Germline CDR1 reads SGHKS; CDR2 reads YYEKEE (reference sequence). CDR3 length equals 13 residues.

The rearrangement uses TRBV12-3 or TRBV12-4 and TRBJ2-7; D is unresolved. V lost 8 bases to trimming and J lost 7 bases, with 21 bases between them. The CDR3 has 14 amino acids. CDR3 residues: CASQSLGRVGEQYF. CDR3 coding DNA: TGTGCCAGCCAGTCCTTGGGTAGGGTGGGAGAGCAGTACTTC.

This clonotype was detected only a few times. V gene TRBV12-3 or TRBV12-4 combines with J gene TRBJ1-4, with unresolved D. Between the trimmed V and J ends, which lost 4 bases and 8 bases, there was a span of 17 bases. This CDR3 region has 15 residues. CDR3 sequence: CASSSRRGIGEKLFF. CDR3 nucleotides: TGTGCCAGCAGTTCCCGGCGGGGAATAGGGGAAAAACTGTTTTTT.

The sample holds a few counts of this clonotype. This chain uses TRBV27 with TRBJ1-5; tentatively, D is TRBD1 (6 bases). The V and J ends lost 7 bases and 1 base respectively, with 14 bases between them. Per germline, CDR1 MNHEY and CDR2 SMNVEV (reference sequence). The CDR3 has 15 residues. CDR3 residues: CASTILGHSNQPQHF. CDR3 nucleotide sequence: TGTGCCAGCACCATCCTGGGACACAGCAATCAGCCCCAGCATTTT.

The rearrangement links TRBV30 to TRBJ2-7; D is unclear. The CDR3 is 11 amino acids. V gave up 3 bases and J gave up 6 bases, with 9 bases separating them. Germline V gene sequence: CDR1 GTSNPN, CDR2 SVGIG (reference sequence). This chain's CDR3 is CAWSDGGEQYF. The DNA of the CDR3 is TGTGCCTGGAGCGACGGTGGCGAGCAGTACTTC.

The chain uses TRBV7-2 and TRBJ2-2, with D possibly being TRBD2 (6 bases). Trimming left V 5 bases short and J 7 bases short, with 23 bases between. Looked up from germline, CDR1 is SGHTA and CDR2 is FQGNSA. This CDR3 contains 17 residues. The CDR3: CASSPVAGSGFGGELFF. The DNA of the CDR3 is TGTGCCAGCAGCCCGGTAGCCGGGAGTGGATTCGGCGGGGAGCTGTTTTTT.

This clonotype was counted ten times or more. The chain recombines TRBV28 with TRBJ2-1; TRBD2 might be the D (7 bases). Germline loops: CDR1 MDHEN, CDR2 SYDVKM. With 8 bases removed from V and 1 base from J, the gap between germline ends came to 12 bases. The length of the CDR3 is 14 residues. The CDR3: CASCSGTSYNEQFF. The CDR3 nucleotides are TGTGCCAGCTGCAGCGGGACATCCTACAATGAGCAGTTCTTC. Full variable domain (rest looked up from reference TRBV28 and TRBJ2-1): DVKVTQSSRYLVKRTGEKVFLECVQDMDHENMFWYRQDPGLGLRLIYFSYDVKMKEKGDIPEGYSVSREKKERFSLILESASTNQTSMYLCASCSGTSYNEQFFGPGTRLTVL.

This clonotype was found many times. The J gene is TRBJ2-3, the V gene TRBV11-3, with D tentatively TRBD1 (6 bases). Germline V gene lookup returns CDR1 SGHNT and CDR2 YENEEA. The CDR3 runs 12 residues. Trimming stripped 6 bases from V and 5 bases from J, with 9 bases between. The CDR3 DNA follows: TGTGCCAGCAGTTCACAGGGAGATACGCAGTATTTT. It specifies CASSSQGDTQYF.

The rearrangement joins TRBV28 to TRBJ1-4; perhaps TRBD1 as D (5 bases). The CDR3 runs 17 residues. Trimming took off 4 bases at V and 2 bases at J, with 17 bases between the two ends. Germline V gene sequence: CDR1 MDHEN, CDR2 SYDVKM. CDR3 sequence reads: CASSSEGEALTNEKLFF. DNA for the CDR3: TGTGCCAGCAGTTCGGAAGGGGAGGCTCTCACTAATGAAAAACTGTTTTTT.

A few counts support this clonotype. The chain carries TRBV11-3 and TRBJ2-3; maybe TRBD2 (6 bases). This CDR3 is built from 15 residues. Germline V gene sequence: CDR1 SGHNT, CDR2 YENEEA. The V end was cut by 1 base, the J end by 2 bases, with 10 bases between. The CDR3, as DNA: TGTGCCAGCAGCTTAGGCGGGATCCACACAGATACGCAGTATTTT. Amino acid sequence: CASSLGGIHTDTQYF.

This clonotype was seen repeatedly, ten times or more. The chain carries TRBV18 and TRBJ2-1; 8 nucleotides line up with TRBD1. Trimming removed 6 bases from V and 6 bases from J; junction bases left unmatched: 10. Germline CDR1 KGHSH, CDR2 LQKENI. The CDR3 sequence is 15 residues long. Written as DNA, the CDR3 is TGTGCCAGCTCCCTTCGGACAGGGAACACCAATGAGCAGTTCTTC. It specifies CASSLRTGNTNEQFF.

The genes are TRBV30 and TRBJ2-7; D is perhaps TRBD1 (6 bases). CDR3 length equals 13 residues. V was cut by 1 base and J by 4 bases, with 11 bases left in between. Germline V gene lookup returns CDR1 GTSNPN and CDR2 SVGIG (reference sequence). CDR3 sequence: CAWSGQASYEQYF. The CDR3 DNA follows: TGTGCCTGGAGTGGACAGGCGAGTTACGAGCAGTACTTC.

This clonotype has only a few counts. The V call is TRBV28, the J call TRBJ2-6; D might be TRBD1 or TRBD2, each matching 5 bases. There are 14 residues in the CDR3. Germline CDR1 MDHEN, CDR2 SYDVKM. V dropped 5 bases and J dropped 2 bases, with 7 bases sitting between them. The CDR3 DNA reads as TGTGCCAGCAGTGGGGGTCCTGGGGCCAACGTCCTGACTTTC. The encoded protein is CASSGGPGANVLTF.

The chain recombines TRBV19 with TRBJ1-1; D ambiguous. This CDR3 spans 14 amino acids. The ends were cut back, 7 bases at V and 1 base at J, with 13 bases in the middle. The V gene's germline CDR1 is LNHDA and CDR2 SQIVND (reference sequence). For the CDR3, the DNA is TGTGCCAGTAAGTCCAGACCCCAGAACACTGAAGCTTTCTTT. Encoded protein: CASKSRPQNTEAFF.

This clonotype was found a few times. The rearrangement links TRBV20-1 to TRBJ2-1; 10 bases are a match to TRBD2. J was trimmed by 6 bases and V by 6 bases; bases with no gene match: 8. The CDR3 extends over 14 amino acids. Germline V lookup: CDR1 DFQATT, CDR2 SNEGSKA (reference sequence). CDR3 DNA sequence: TGCAGTGCCGCTATAGCGGGAGGAGGCAATGAGCAGTTCTTC. This translates into CSAAIAGGGNEQFF.

The sample holds many counts of this clonotype. The gene calls are TRBV28 and TRBJ1-1; D remains ambiguous. V shed 6 bases and J shed 5 bases, with 7 bases lying between them. The CDR3 loop spans 11 amino acids. Germline values: CDR1 MDHEN, CDR2 SYDVKM. The CDR3: CASRGFTEAFF. The CDR3 region has the DNA TGTGCCAGCAGGGGGTTTACTGAAGCTTTCTTT.

This clonotype has only a few counts. The chain recombines TRBV30 with TRBJ2-7; D not resolved. With 1 base removed from V and 2 bases from J, the gap between germline ends came to 3 bases. The CDR3 spans 11 residues. Germline assignment: CDR1 GTSNPN and CDR2 SVGIG (reference sequence). CDR3: CAWSETYEQYF. The DNA of the CDR3 is TGTGCCTGGAGTGAGACCTACGAGCAGTACTTC.

This clonotype was found a few times. The CDR3 DNA reads TGTGCCACCAGTTCGACAGGGTCAAAAAACATTCAGTACTTC. It encodes CATSSTGSKNIQYF. The rearrangement links TRBV24-1 to TRBJ2-4; 7 nucleotides line up with TRBD1. Unmatched junction bases numbered 5, after V lost 6 bases and J lost 4 bases. CDR1 KGHDR and CDR2 SFDVKD come from the germline V gene. CDR3 length: 14 amino acids.